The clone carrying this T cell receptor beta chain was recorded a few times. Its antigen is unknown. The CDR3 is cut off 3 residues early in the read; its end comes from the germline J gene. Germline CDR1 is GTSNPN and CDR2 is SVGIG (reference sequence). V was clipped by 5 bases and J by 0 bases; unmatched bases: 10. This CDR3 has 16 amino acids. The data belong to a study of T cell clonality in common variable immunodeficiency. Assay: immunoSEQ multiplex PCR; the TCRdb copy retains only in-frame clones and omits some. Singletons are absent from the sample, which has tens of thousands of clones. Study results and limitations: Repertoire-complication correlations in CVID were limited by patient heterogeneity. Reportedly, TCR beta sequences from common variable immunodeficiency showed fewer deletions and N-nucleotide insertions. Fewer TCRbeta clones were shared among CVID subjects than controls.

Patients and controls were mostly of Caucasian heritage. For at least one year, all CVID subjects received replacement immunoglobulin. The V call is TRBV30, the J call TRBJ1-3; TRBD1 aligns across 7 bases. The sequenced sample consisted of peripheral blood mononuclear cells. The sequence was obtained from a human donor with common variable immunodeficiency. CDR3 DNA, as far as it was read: TGTGCCTGGGGAAGGGCGGCAGGGGGCTCTGGAAACACC. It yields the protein CAWGRAAGGSGNT. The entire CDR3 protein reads CAWGRAAGGSGNTIYF.